The 6 T cell receptor beta chains listed next were all sequenced from one sample in a study of CD8+CD57+ T cells in acquired aplastic anemia. TCR beta VDJ and CDR3 profiling used genomic DNA as template. TCRdb analysed the reads with MiXCR anew, one entry per CDR3 protein. Among approximately 180,000 distinct CDR3 sequences listed, more than 45% were seen once. Patients chosen for sequencing had CD8+CD57+ cells that had expanded, as shown by flow cytometry. The sequenced sample was sorted CD4+, CD8+, or CD8+CD57+ T cells (not recorded which) from PBMCs. The receptors were gathered from a human donor with aplastic anemia.

This clonotype occurred many times. The rearrangement joins TRBV29-1 to TRBJ2-7; D is perhaps TRBD2 (7 bases). V lost 2 bases to trimming and J lost 3 bases, with 8 bases between them. The germline V gene encodes CDR1 SQVTM and CDR2 ANQGSEA. The CDR3 loop spans 12 amino acids. CDR3 amino acids: CSVERGGYEQYF. Written as DNA, the CDR3 is TGCAGCGTTGAAAGGGGGGGCTACGAGCAGTACTTC.

In the case of this clonotype: A much bigger clone sits one base away, suggesting this may be a read error. V usage is TRBV12-3 or TRBV12-4 and J usage is TRBJ2-5; the match to TRBD2 covers 7 bases. This CDR3 is 13 amino acids long. The CDR3 DNA follows: TGTGCCGGCAGTCATAATAGCGGGCAGACCCAGTACTTC. Protein: CAGSHNSGQTQYF.

The gene calls are TRBV15 and TRBJ2-3; 9 bases are shared with TRBD2. The CDR3 contains 16 residues. With V trimmed by 5 bases and J by 0 bases, 6 bases remained unmatched. Germline V CDR1 and CDR2: LNHNV, YYDKDF (reference sequence). In DNA form, the CDR3 reads TGTGCCACCAGCTCCCGACTAGCGGCGAGCACAGATACGCAGTATTTT. It encodes CATSSRLAASTDTQYF.

The gene calls are TRBV30 and TRBJ2-7; D possibly matches TRBD1 or TRBD2 (6 bases each). The CDR3 spans 13 residues. Between the trimmed V and J ends, which lost 3 bases and 2 bases, there was a span of 11 bases. CDR1 GTSNPN and CDR2 SVGIG come from the germline V gene (reference sequence). DNA for the CDR3: TGTGCCTGGAGAGGGGGGAACCCCTACGAGCAGTACTTC. Amino acids: CAWRGGNPYEQYF.

This clonotype showed up many times. This sequence joins TRBV20-1 and TRBJ1-2, with 7 bases aligning to TRBD1. The CDR3 contains 14 residues. Germline V CDR1 and CDR2: DFQATT, SNEGSKA (reference sequence). V trimming: 3 bases; J trimming: 4 bases; junction bases outside the gene matches: 8. The CDR3 here is CSARGQGGPYGYTF. In DNA form, the CDR3 reads TGCAGTGCTAGGGGCCAGGGGGGGCCCTATGGCTACACCTTC.

This clonotype came up many times. The chain has TRBV5-5 and TRBJ2-3; tentatively, D is TRBD1 or TRBD2 (6 bases each). Trimming pared 1 base from V and 0 bases from J, leaving 9 bases between. The length of the CDR3 is 15 residues. Germline V CDR1 and CDR2: SGHKS, YYEKEE (reference sequence). CDR3 protein: CASSLRGVSTDTQYF. CDR3 in DNA: TGTGCCAGCAGCTTGAGGGGGGTTAGCACAGATACGCAGTATTTT.